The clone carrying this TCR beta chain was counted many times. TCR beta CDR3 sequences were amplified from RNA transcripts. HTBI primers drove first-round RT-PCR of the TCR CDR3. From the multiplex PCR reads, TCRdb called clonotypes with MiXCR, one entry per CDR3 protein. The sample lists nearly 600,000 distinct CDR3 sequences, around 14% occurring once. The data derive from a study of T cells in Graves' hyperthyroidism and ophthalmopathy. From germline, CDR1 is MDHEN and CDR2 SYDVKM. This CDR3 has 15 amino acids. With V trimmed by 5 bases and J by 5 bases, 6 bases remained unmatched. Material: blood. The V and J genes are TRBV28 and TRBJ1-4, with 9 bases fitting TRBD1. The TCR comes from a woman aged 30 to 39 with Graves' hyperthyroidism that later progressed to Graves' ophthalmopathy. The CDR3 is CASSPSTGGNEKLFF. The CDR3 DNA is TGTGCCAGCAGTCCGTCGACAGGGGGAAATGAAAAACTGTTTTTT. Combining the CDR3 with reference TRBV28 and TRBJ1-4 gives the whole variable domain DVKVTQSSRYLVKRTGEKVFLECVQDMDHENMFWYRQDPGLGLRLIYFSYDVKMKEKGDIPEGYSVSREKKERFSLILESASTNQTSMYLCASSPSTGGNEKLFFGSGTQLSVL.